Listed below are T cell receptor beta chains from one sample, sequenced in a study of T cell changes during pregnancy in multiple sclerosis. The method was immunoSEQ multiplex PCR; TCRdb's version includes in-frame clones alone and lacks a portion of them. The profile shows 70,000 to 75,000 clones, just under 95% of them singletons. The sequences come from peripheral blood, collected in the second trimester of pregnancy. The receptor source for this set is a female donor with multiple sclerosis, enrolled in a pregnancy study. Both conserved end residues are trimmed from each CDR3. A D gene is named only where the DNA matches it firmly.

d_gene,len,v_gene,j_gene,CDR3aa
TRBD1,15,TRBV5-4,TRBJ1-2,ASREWSGSGGNYGYT
TRBD2,13,TRBV27,TRBJ2-7,ASSLTSGRIYEQY
TRBD2,15,TRBV2,TRBJ2-1,ASSEARLGLGGGEQF
-,13,TRBV30,TRBJ2-5,AWSENSGVQETQY
-,12,TRBV2,TRBJ2-7,ASTLQATSYEQY
TRBD2,13,TRBV5-1,TRBJ2-1,ASSLVAGGYNEQF
-,9,TRBV28,TRBJ1-3,ATRAGNTIY
-,12,TRBV2,TRBJ2-6,ASSVSSGANVLT
TRBD1,13,TRBV27,TRBJ1-1,ASSSPDRGWAEAF
-,10,TRBV29-1,TRBJ1-1,SGSPGNTEAF
TRBD2,13,TRBV14,TRBJ2-3,ASSRGGPFADTQY
-,11,TRBV18,TRBJ1-6,ASSPAGNSPLH
-,10,TRBV10-3,TRBJ1-3,ATRGSGNTIY
TRBD1,12,TRBV11-2,TRBJ2-7,ASSAGTGAYEQY
-,10,TRBV9,TRBJ2-7,ASSPRPYEQY
TRBD1,13,TRBV5-6,TRBJ2-5,ASSLSTGVLETQY
TRBD2,13,TRBV6-5,TRBJ2-1,ASRDSGAIYNEQF
TRBD2,14,TRBV6-1,TRBJ2-1,ASSEPSGSFVNEQF
TRBD1,13,TRBV7-7,TRBJ1-3,ASSSGQGAGNTIY
TRBD2,17,TRBV9,TRBJ2-2,ASSVSGLAGGGGTGELF
-,11,TRBV5-1,TRBJ2-5,ASSLGGAETQY
-,14,TRBV7-8,TRBJ1-3,ASSSRETDSGNTIY
-,12,TRBV27,TRBJ1-4,ASSLGGLNEKLF
TRBD1,13,TRBV6-5,TRBJ1-2,ASTPGQGQEEGYT
TRBD2,13,TRBV7-9,TRBJ2-1,ASSLVLADYNEQF
-,14,TRBV9,TRBJ2-1,ASSASRQTSYNEQF
-,14,TRBV5-1,TRBJ1-4,ASSLGTPATNEKLF
TRBD1,14,TRBV6-1,TRBJ1-2,ASSEHLDRGSYGYT
-,11,TRBV28,TRBJ2-1,ASRNRDHNEQF
TRBD2,13,TRBV9,TRBJ2-1,ASSIGLAVYNEQF
-,13,TRBV11-2,TRBJ2-7,ASSPQRADGYEQY
TRBD2,13,TRBV7-2,TRBJ2-7,ASSLALAGLYEQY
-,11,TRBV7-7,TRBJ2-5,ASSLNLGGTQY
-,12,TRBV2,TRBJ2-7,ASSESEAKYEQY
TRBD2,13,TRBV19,TRBJ2-7,ASSISSGTLREQY